Given below is one T cell receptor beta chain in context. The entry originates in a study of blood T cell repertoires in COVID-19. Study-wide context: There were acute and convalescent COVID-19 samples, and they came from the United States, Italy and Spain. T cells, B-cell-depleted T cells, or PBMCs supplied cDNA or gDNA.

In the source study's methods: Estimated nucleated cell counts came from reference gene primer amplification. Measured with immunoSEQ multiplex PCR; TCRdb has only the in-frame clones, and not every one. V, J and clone size are those of that table, while D and trimming were read from the DNA. The repertoire consists of 150,000 or so clones, with more than 80% occurring once and the leading ten covering 0.55%. The CDR3 sequence is 16 residues long. J lost 6 bases, V lost 5 bases, and 14 bases had no gene match. The V gene's germline CDR1 is LGHDT and CDR2 YNNKEL (reference sequence). Sequencing was done on a sample of peripheral blood. J is TRBJ1-2 and V is TRBV3-1 (or the pseudogene TRBV3-2); 8 nucleotides line up with TRBD1. The sequence derives from a man aged 45-65 years with acute or convalescent COVID-19. The CDR3 DNA follows: TGTGCCAGCAGCTTCTTACTCGGGACAGGAAAGGATGGCTACACCTTC. Its translation is CASSFLLGTGKDGYTF.